This T cell receptor beta chain was sequenced for a study of blood T cells in healthy people across ages. Through a sample-barcoded 5' primer and a J-beta primer mix, a second PCR was run for roughly 6 to 11 cycles. TCRdb used MiXCR to reprocess the 5' RACE reads, holding one entry per CDR3 protein. The table lists some 900,000 distinct CDR3 sequences, around 28% of them singletons. The germline gives CDR1 MNHEY, CDR2 SVGAGI. J was trimmed by 11 bases and V by 6 bases; bases with no gene match: 12. The CDR3 runs to 15 residues. The specimen sequenced was blood. The receptor's source is a woman older than 75 in good health. The chain is built from TRBV6-5 and TRBJ2-5; 13 nucleotides agree with TRBD2. Written as DNA, the CDR3 is TGTGCCAGCAGACGGACTAGCGGGGGTGGGAATGAGCAGTACTTC. Translating gives CASRRTSGGGNEQYF.